This record looks at one TCR beta chain sequence and its context. Its antigen is as yet unknown. This CDR3 has 14 amino acids. Trimming cost V 6 bases and J 3 bases; bases outside gene matches: 6. The V gene's germline CDR1 is SGHDT and CDR2 YYEEEE. These data originate in a study of cytomegalovirus exposure and HLA in healthy donors. Study-wide background: Earlier, 150 million to 200 million T cells were analyzed, and some 120 million unique TCR beta sequences were found among them. Study-level points and caveats: DRB1 had the most TCR associations and HLA-C the fewest, a later analysis found, with rates varying by HLA locus.

60 Vbeta and 13 Jbeta primers were used in PCR. Source study methods: The authors later counted roughly 77 million unique TCR beta chains, some 12 million of them shared. Clones were read by immunoSEQ multiplex PCR, and TCRdb kept only the in-frame ones, dropping some. V and J calls plus clone size are reproduced from that table; the DNA served to infer D and trimming. The sample lists around 220,000 clones; approximately 83% were seen once. V usage is TRBV5-6 and J usage is TRBJ2-7; 10 bases align to TRBD2. The sequenced sample consisted of PBMCs. The receptor was derived from a girl between 5 and 17 years old in good health and CMV-seronegative. DNA of the CDR3: TGTGCCAGCATCGCTAGCGGGGGAAACTACGAGCAGTACTTC. The encoded protein is CASIASGGNYEQYF.